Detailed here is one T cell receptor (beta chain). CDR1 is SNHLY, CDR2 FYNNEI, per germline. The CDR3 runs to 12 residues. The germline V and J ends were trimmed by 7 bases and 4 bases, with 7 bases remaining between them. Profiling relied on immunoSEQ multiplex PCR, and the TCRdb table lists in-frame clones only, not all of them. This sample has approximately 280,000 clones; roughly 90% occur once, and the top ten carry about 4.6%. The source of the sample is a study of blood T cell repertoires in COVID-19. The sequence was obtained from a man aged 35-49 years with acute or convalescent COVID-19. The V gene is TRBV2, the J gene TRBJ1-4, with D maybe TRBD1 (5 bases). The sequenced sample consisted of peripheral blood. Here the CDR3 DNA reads TGTGCCAGCAAGACAGTTAATGAAAAACTGTTTTTT. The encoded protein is CASKTVNEKLFF. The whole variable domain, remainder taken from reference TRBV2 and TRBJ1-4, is EPEVTQTPSHQVTQMGQEVILRCVPISNHLYFYWYRQILGQKVEFLVSFYNNEISEKSEIFDDQFSVERPDGSNFTLKIRSTKLEDSAMYFCASKTVNEKLFFGSGTQLSVL.